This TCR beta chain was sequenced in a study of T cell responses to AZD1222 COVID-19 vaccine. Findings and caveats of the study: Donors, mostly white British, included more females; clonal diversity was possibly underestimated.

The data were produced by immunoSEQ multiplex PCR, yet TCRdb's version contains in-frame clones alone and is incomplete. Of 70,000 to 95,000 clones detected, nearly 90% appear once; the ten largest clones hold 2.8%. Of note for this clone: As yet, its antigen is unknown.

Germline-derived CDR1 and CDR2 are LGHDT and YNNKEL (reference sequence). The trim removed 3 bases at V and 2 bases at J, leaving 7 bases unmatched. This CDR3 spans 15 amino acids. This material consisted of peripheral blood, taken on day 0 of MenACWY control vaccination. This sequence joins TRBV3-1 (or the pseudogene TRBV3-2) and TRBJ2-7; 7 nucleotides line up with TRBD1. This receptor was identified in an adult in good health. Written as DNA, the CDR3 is TGTGCCAGCAGCCAGAGACAGGGCCTCACCTACGAGCAGTACTTC. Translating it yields CASSQRQGLTYEQYF.